This entry describes one T cell receptor (beta chain). Its antigen remains unidentified. Germline V gives CDR1 LGHNA, CDR2 YNFKEQ. The V segment lost 0 bases and the J segment 4 bases; nucleotides outside the gene matches: 3. The length of the CDR3 is 16 residues. The record originates from a study of CD8+ T cells in alopecia areata. Study-level findings and limits: As there was one nonresponder, how baseline CD8+ expansion relates to response remains uncertain.

The authors extracted RNA and reverse transcribed it into cDNA as the sequencing template. Sequenced by immunoSEQ multiplex PCR; TCRdb stores in-frame clones only, minus some. The sample lists 150,000 to 200,000 clones; 60% were seen once. This sample's treatment: oral pan-JAK inhibitor, 5-10 mg twice daily. The receptor comes from a human donor with alopecia areata. The chain combines TRBV4-2 with TRBJ2-6; 7 bases match TRBD1. Sequencing was performed on CD4+ T cells sorted from blood, taken at week 24, from a patient treated with tofacitinib. The CDR3 DNA reads as TGTGCCAGCAGCCAAGAGACAGGGACCGGGGCCAACGTCCTGACTTTC. Its protein product is CASSQETGTGANVLTF.